This T cell receptor (beta chain) was sequenced during a study of shared clonotypes between healthy human individuals. Findings of the study overall: Donor clonotype sharing was expected to depend on sequencing depth. Larger estimated richness was generally recorded for naive subsets relative to memory subsets.

The naive CD8 fraction comprised CD45RO-negative cells positively selected for CCR7 and excluded terminally differentiated effector memory CD45RA+ cells. In the case of this clone: What it recognizes is unknown.

DNA at roughly 0.2 ug, 25,000 to 35,000 T cell genomes, went into sorted-subset replicate PCRs. Clones were read by immunoSEQ multiplex PCR, and TCRdb kept only the in-frame ones, dropping some. Here the sample spans about 2 million clones, over 85% being singletons. The receptor was isolated from a man between 18 and 29 years old in good health. The sample was naive CD8+ T cells sorted from blood.

The DNA of the CDR3 is TGTGCCGGACAGGGGTCCTCGGAAGAGACCCAGTACTTC. Its translation: CAGQGSSEETQYF. V is TRBV5-4 and J is TRBJ2-5; 9 bases fit TRBD1. The CDR3 runs to 13 residues. The trim removed 10 bases at V and 3 bases at J, leaving 7 bases unmatched. Germline CDR1 SGHNT, CDR2 YYREEE (reference sequence).